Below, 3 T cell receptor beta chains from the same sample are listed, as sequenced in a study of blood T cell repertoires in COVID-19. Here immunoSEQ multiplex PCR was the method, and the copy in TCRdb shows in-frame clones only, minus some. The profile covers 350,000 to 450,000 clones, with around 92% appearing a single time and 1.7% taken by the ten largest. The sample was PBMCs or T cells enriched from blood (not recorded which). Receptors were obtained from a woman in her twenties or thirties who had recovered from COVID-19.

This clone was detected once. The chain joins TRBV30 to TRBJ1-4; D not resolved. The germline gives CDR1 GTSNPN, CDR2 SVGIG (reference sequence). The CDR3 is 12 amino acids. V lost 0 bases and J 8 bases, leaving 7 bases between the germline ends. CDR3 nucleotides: TGTGCCTGGAGTGTAAGCCTGGAAAAACTGTTTTTT. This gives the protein CAWSVSLEKLFF. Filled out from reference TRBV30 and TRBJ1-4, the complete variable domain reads SQTIHQWPATLVQPVGSPLSLECTVEGTSNPNLYWYRQAAGRGLQLLFYSVGIGQISSEVPQNLSASRPQDRQFILSSKKLLLSDSGFYLCAWSVSLEKLFFGSGTQLSVL.

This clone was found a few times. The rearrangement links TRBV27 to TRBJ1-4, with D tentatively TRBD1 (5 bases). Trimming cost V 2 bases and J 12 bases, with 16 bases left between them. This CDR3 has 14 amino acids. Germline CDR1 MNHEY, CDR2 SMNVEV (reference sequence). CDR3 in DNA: TGTGCCAGCAGTTTAAGAGCGGGAGGGGTGGAACTGTTTTTT. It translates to CASSLRAGGVELFF.

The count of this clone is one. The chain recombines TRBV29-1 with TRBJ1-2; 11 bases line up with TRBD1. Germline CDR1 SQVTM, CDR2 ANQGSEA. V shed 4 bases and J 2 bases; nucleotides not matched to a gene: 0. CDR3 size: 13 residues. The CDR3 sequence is CSVGTGGNYGYTF. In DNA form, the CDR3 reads TGCAGCGTTGGGACAGGGGGCAACTATGGCTACACCTTC.